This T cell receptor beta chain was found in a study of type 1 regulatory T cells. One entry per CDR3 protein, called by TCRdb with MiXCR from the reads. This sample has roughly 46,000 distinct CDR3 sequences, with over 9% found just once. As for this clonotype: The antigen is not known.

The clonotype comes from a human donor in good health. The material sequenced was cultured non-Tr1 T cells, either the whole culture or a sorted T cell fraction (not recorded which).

CDR3 DNA sequence: TGCAGCGTTACTAGCGGGAGGGCCTCGGGAGAGCAGTACTTC. It encodes CSVTSGRASGEQYF. The V gene is TRBV29-1, the J gene TRBJ2-7; the match to TRBD2 covers 13 bases. Germline CDR1 is SQVTM and CDR2 is ANQGSEA. The CDR3 length is 14 residues. Trimming took 5 bases from V and 7 from J; bases not matched to a gene: 8.